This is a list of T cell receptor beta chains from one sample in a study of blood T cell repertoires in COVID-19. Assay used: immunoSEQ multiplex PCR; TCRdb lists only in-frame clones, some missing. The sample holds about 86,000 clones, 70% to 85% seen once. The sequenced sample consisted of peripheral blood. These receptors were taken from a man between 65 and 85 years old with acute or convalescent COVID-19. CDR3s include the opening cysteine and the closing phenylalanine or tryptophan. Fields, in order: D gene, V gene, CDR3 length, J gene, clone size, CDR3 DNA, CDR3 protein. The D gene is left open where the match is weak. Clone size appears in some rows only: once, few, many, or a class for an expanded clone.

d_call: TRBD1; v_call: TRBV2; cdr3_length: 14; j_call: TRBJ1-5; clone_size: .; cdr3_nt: TGTGCCAGCAGCCGGGACAGGACTAATCAGCCCCAGCATTTT; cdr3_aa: CASSRDRTNQPQHF
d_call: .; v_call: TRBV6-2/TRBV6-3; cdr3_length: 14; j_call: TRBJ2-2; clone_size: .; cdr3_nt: TGTGCCAGCAGTTATAGGGGGTACACCGGGGAGCTGTTTTTT; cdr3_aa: CASSYRGYTGELFF
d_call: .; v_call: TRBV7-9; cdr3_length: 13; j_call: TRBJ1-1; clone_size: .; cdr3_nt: TGTGCCAGCAGCGTCCTGAGGGACACTGAAGCTTTCTTT; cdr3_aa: CASSVLRDTEAFF
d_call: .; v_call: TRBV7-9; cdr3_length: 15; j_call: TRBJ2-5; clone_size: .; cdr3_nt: TGTGCCAGCAGCCCGAGTGGACAGTCCCAAGAGACCCAGTACTTC; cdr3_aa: CASSPSGQSQETQYF
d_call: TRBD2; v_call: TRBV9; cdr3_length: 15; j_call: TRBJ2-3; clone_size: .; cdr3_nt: TGTGCCAGCAGCGTCTCTAGCGGGGGGGCGGATACGCAGTATTTT; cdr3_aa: CASSVSSGGADTQYF
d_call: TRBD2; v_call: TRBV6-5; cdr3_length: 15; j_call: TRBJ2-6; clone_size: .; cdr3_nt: TGTGCCAGCAAAGGAGGGGCTAGCGGGGGGTTCCCCCTGACTTTC; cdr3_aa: CASKGGASGGFPLTF
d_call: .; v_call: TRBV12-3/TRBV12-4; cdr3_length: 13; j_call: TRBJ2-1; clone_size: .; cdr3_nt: TGTGCCAGCAGTTTAGCAAACGGCAATGAGCAGTTCTTC; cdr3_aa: CASSLANGNEQFF
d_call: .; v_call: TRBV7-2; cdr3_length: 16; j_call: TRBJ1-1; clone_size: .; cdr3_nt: TGTGCCAGCAGCATCCAACCGGGGGGACTGAACACTGAAGCTTTCTTT; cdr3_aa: CASSIQPGGLNTEAFF
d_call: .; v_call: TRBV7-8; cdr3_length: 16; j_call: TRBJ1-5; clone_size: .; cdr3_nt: TGTGCCAGCAGCCTAGAGGGAGGCAGGGGCAATCAGCCCCAGCATTTT; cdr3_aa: CASSLEGGRGNQPQHF
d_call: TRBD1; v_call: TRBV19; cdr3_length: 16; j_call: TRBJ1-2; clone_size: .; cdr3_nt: TGTGCCAGTTTCCCCCGGACAGGGGGCGCTAACTATGGCTACACCTTC; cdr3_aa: CASFPRTGGANYGYTF
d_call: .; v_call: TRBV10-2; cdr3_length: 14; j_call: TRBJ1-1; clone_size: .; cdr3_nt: TGCGCCAGCCAAGCGACCGACAGAAACACTGAAGCTTTCTTT; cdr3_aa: CASQATDRNTEAFF
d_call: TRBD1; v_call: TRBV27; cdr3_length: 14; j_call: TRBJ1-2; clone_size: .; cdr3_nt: TGTGCCAGCAGTTTATCCAGGACAGGGACCGGCTACACCTTC; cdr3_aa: CASSLSRTGTGYTF
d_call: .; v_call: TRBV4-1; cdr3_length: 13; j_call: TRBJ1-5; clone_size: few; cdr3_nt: TGCGCCAGCAGCCAGAGTAGCAATCAGCCCCAGCATTTT; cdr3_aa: CASSQSSNQPQHF
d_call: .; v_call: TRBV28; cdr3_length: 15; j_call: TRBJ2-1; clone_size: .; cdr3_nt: TGTGCCAGCAGCGGTGGGGGGGCCCCGTACAATGAGCAGTTCTTC; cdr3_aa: CASSGGGAPYNEQFF
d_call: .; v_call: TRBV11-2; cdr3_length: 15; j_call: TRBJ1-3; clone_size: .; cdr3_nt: TGTGCCAGCAGCCCGGACGGGAACTCTGGAAACACCATATATTTT; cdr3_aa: CASSPDGNSGNTIYF
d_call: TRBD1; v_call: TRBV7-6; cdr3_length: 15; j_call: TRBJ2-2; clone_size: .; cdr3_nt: TGTGCCAGCAGCTCCACAGGGGGCCGAAGCGGGGAGCTGTTTTTT; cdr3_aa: CASSSTGGRSGELFF
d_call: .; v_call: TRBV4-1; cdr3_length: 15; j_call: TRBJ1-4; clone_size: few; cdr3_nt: TGCGCCAGCAGCCAAGTCGTCGCAGTACGAGAAAAACTGTTTTTT; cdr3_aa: CASSQVVAVREKLFF